The 14 T cell receptor beta chains below were found in one sample sequenced in a study of cytomegalovirus exposure and HLA in healthy donors. The PCR contained 60 Vbeta and 13 Jbeta primers. TCRdb keeps only in-frame clones here, not all; method: immunoSEQ multiplex PCR. The sample consists of about 110,000 clones, 15% of them appearing once. The specimen was PBMCs. These receptors were obtained from a woman aged 18-29 years in good health and CMV-seronegative.

This clone has a handful of counts. The chain combines TRBV11-3 with TRBJ2-5; 8 positions agree with TRBD1. The CDR3 has 15 residues. V was pared by 5 bases and J by 1 base, with 6 bases of the junction left unmatched. Germline V gives CDR1 SGHNT, CDR2 YENEEA. CDR3 in amino acids: CASSPRTGRQETQYF. The CDR3 region has the DNA TGTGCCAGCAGCCCCCGGACAGGGCGCCAAGAGACCCAGTACTTC.

The sample holds a few counts of this clone. The chain employs TRBV28 and TRBJ1-1; TRBD1 aligns across 8 bases. The CDR3 spans 16 residues. V gave up 1 base and J gave up 3 bases; unmatched junction bases: 7. From germline, CDR1 is MDHEN and CDR2 SYDVKM. In nucleotides, the CDR3 is TGTGCCAGCAGTTTATTAGGACAGGGTAAGGACACTGAAGCTTTCTTT. Encoded protein: CASSLLGQGKDTEAFF.

V and J are TRBV6-1 and TRBJ2-7; possible D gene TRBD2, 6 bases. Looked up from germline, CDR1 is MNHNS and CDR2 is SASEGT. The V end was cut by 6 bases, the J end by 2 bases, with 14 bases between. This CDR3 is 14 amino acids long. The CDR3 sequence: CASRPRDVAYEQYF. CDR3 in DNA: TGTGCCAGCAGACCGCGGGACGTAGCCTACGAGCAGTACTTC.

The table lists this clone with a few counts. This chain uses TRBV6-6 with TRBJ2-7; TRBD1 matches at 8 bases. The junction had 12 bases not matched to a gene; V was cut back by 7 bases and J by 7 bases. Germline assignment: CDR1 MNHNY and CDR2 SVGAGI (reference sequence). The CDR3 covers 14 residues. The CDR3 region has the DNA TGTGCCAGCACCGATCAGGGGGCACTGGGGGAGCAGTACTTC. It translates to CASTDQGALGEQYF.

In DNA, the CDR3 is TGTGCCAGCAGCCGTAGCGGGGGTACCACAGATACGCAGTATTTT. This codes for CASSRSGGTTDTQYF. This chain connects TRBV7-6 to TRBJ2-3, with 9 bases matching TRBD2. Germline-derived CDR1 and CDR2 are SGHVS and FNYEAQ. The CDR3 is 15 residues long. Germline trimming cut 5 bases from V and 2 bases from J; bases unmatched to any gene: 5.

This clone was detected a few times. This rearrangement joins TRBV5-5 to TRBJ1-5, with D perhaps matching TRBD1 (6 bases). Germline-derived CDR1 and CDR2 are SGHKS and YYEKEE (reference sequence). The CDR3 is 15 residues long. Between the trimmed V and J ends, which lost 5 bases and 0 bases, there was a span of 12 bases. CDR3 bases: TGTGCCAGCAGGTGGACAGTTTATAGCAATCAGCCCCAGCATTTT. It codes for CASRWTVYSNQPQHF.

This chain links TRBV11-3 with TRBJ2-2, with TRBD1 matching 8 bases. Germline-derived CDR1 and CDR2 are SGHNT and YENEEA. This CDR3 has 17 amino acids. V lost 0 bases and J lost 4; bases outside the gene matches: 7. This CDR3 is CASSLDQDREVTGELFF. The DNA of the CDR3 is TGTGCCAGCAGCTTAGACCAGGACAGGGAGGTCACCGGGGAGCTGTTTTTT.

The rearrangement links TRBV7-3 to TRBJ2-7; 9 positions match TRBD2. Germline lookup yields CDR1 SGHTA and CDR2 FQGTGA. The CDR3 contains 15 residues. J gave up 7 bases and V 3 bases, and 10 bases lay outside the gene matches. Here the CDR3 reads CASSLDGAGGREQYF. For the CDR3, the DNA is TGTGCCAGCAGCTTGGACGGGGCGGGAGGGAGGGAGCAGTACTTC.

This clone occurred a few times. This chain joins TRBV6-6 and TRBJ2-2; 7 nucleotides match TRBD1. Germline trimming cut 10 bases from V and 6 bases from J; bases unmatched to any gene: 2. The CDR3 loop spans 11 amino acids. Germline values: CDR1 MNHNY, CDR2 SVGAGI (reference sequence). CDR3 nucleotide sequence: TGTGCCACCGACAGGGCCGGGGAGCTGTTTTTT. As protein: CATDRAGELFF.

This rearrangement joins TRBV30 to TRBJ1-3; tentative D call: TRBD1 (5 bases). The CDR3 covers 14 residues. Trimming cost V 2 bases and J 0 bases, with 8 bases left between them. CDR1 is GTSNPN, CDR2 SVGIG, per germline (reference sequence). The CDR3 coding sequence is TGTGCCTGGAGTACGCAGGGCTCTGGAAACACCATATATTTT. As protein: CAWSTQGSGNTIYF.

This clone appeared a few times. This rearrangement joins TRBV27 to TRBJ2-1; TRBD1 aligns across 8 bases. V was pared by 4 bases and J by 2 bases, with 1 base of the junction left unmatched. Germline CDR1 reads MNHEY; CDR2 reads SMNVEV (reference sequence). The CDR3 extends over 14 amino acids. CDR3 bases: TGTGCCAGCAGTTGGACAGGGACCTACAATGAGCAGTTCTTC. It is translated as CASSWTGTYNEQFF.

The rearrangement joins TRBV11-3 to TRBJ2-2; D uncertain. Germline V lookup: CDR1 SGHNT, CDR2 YENEEA. The V and J ends lost 0 bases and 6 bases respectively, with 8 bases between them. CDR3 length: 14 residues. CDR3 in amino acids: CASSLDVAAGELFF. Written as DNA, the CDR3 is TGTGCCAGCAGCTTAGACGTTGCAGCCGGGGAGCTGTTTTTT.

This clone showed up just a few times. The chain combines TRBV2 with TRBJ2-1, with D perhaps TRBD2 (6 bases). The germline V gene encodes CDR1 SNHLY and CDR2 FYNNEI. Trimming took off 7 bases at V and 1 base at J, with 14 bases between the two ends. The CDR3 has 15 amino acids. The CDR3 loop is CASKPGSRSYNEQFF. In DNA form, the CDR3 reads TGTGCCAGCAAGCCCGGGAGTAGGTCCTACAATGAGCAGTTCTTC. Together with reference TRBV2 and TRBJ2-1, the CDR3 gives the full variable domain: EPEVTQTPSHQVTQMGQEVILRCVPISNHLYFYWYRQILGQKVEFLVSFYNNEISEKSEIFDDQFSVERPDGSNFTLKIRSTKLEDSAMYFCASKPGSRSYNEQFFGPGTRLTVL.

The V gene is TRBV15, the J gene TRBJ1-1; possibly TRBD1 for D (6 bases). Deletions cut 0 bases from V and 5 bases from J, with 10 bases between. The germline V gene has CDR1 LNHNV and CDR2 YYDKDF (reference sequence). CDR3 length: 14 amino acids. CDR3 residues: CATSRDKGVTEAFF. Here the CDR3 DNA reads TGTGCCACCAGCAGAGATAAGGGGGTGACTGAAGCTTTCTTT.